The 13 T cell receptor beta chains below were found in one sample sequenced in a study of CD4 T cells in relation to SARS-CoV-2 and coronaviruses. Their antigen targets remain unknown. TCRdb keeps only in-frame clones here, not all; method: immunoSEQ multiplex PCR. The table has about 40,000 clones, roughly 80% seen once. The source material was naive CD4+ T cells from PBMCs, cultured in vitro. Subset defined: naive CD4+ T cells isolated by negative enrichment. Receptors were obtained from an adult with COVID-19.

V usage is TRBV11-2 and J usage is TRBJ2-5, with D possibly being TRBD2 (5 bases). V dropped 2 bases and J dropped 5 bases, with 12 bases sitting between them. The CDR3 spans 14 residues. Germline V CDR1 and CDR2: SGHAT, FQNNGV. The CDR3 region is CASSLHTRSETQYF. CDR3 coding DNA: TGTGCCAGCAGCTTACATACTAGATCTGAGACCCAGTACTTC.

This clone has more than one count but fewer than ten. The J gene is TRBJ1-2, the V gene TRBV11-2; 7 nucleotides line up with TRBD1. This CDR3 has 14 residues. The V gene end was trimmed by 1 base and the J gene end by 4 bases; junction bases not matched to a gene: 3. Germline CDR1 and CDR2: SGHAT and FQNNGV. Written as DNA, the CDR3 is TGTGCCAGCAGCTTAGTCGCAGGGGGCTATGGCTACACCTTC. This sequence encodes CASSLVAGGYGYTF.

The J gene is TRBJ1-1, the V gene TRBV19; tentative D call: TRBD1 (6 bases). V lost 5 bases and J lost 2, with 15 bases in between. Germline values: CDR1 LNHDA, CDR2 SQIVND (reference sequence). The CDR3 sequence is 15 residues long. The CDR3 loop reads CASSSLDSTNTEAFF. The CDR3 coding sequence is TGTGCCAGTAGTTCTCTGGACAGCACTAACACTGAAGCTTTCTTT.

The chain carries TRBV24-1 and TRBJ2-5; possibly TRBD2 for D (6 bases). The CDR3 length is 15 residues. Looked up from germline, CDR1 is KGHDR and CDR2 is SFDVKD. V gave up 5 bases and J gave up 1 base, with 13 bases separating them. CDR3 region: CATSVGGDSQETQYF. The CDR3 bases are TGTGCCACCAGTGTTGGCGGGGATTCCCAAGAGACCCAGTACTTC.

This clone was counted a few times. The chain has TRBV29-1 and TRBJ1-1; maybe TRBD1 (5 bases). Germline V lookup: CDR1 SQVTM, CDR2 ANQGSEA. The CDR3 spans 13 residues. Trimming left V 5 bases short and J 0 bases short, with 10 bases between. DNA for the CDR3: TGCAGCGTTATGACAGACTTGAACACTGAAGCTTTCTTT. This encodes CSVMTDLNTEAFF.

The chain employs TRBV3-1 (or the pseudogene TRBV3-2) and TRBJ2-7; tentatively, D is TRBD1 (6 bases). Germline V gene data show CDR1 as LGHDT and CDR2 as YNNKEL (reference sequence). This CDR3 has 15 amino acids. Between the trimmed V and J ends, which lost 2 bases and 3 bases, there was a span of 14 bases. CDR3 sequence reads: CASSQFWDTNYEQYF. The CDR3 DNA reads TGTGCCAGCAGCCAATTTTGGGACACAAACTACGAGCAGTACTTC.

The gene calls are TRBV28 and TRBJ2-5; D not resolved. The CDR3 has 16 amino acids. With 7 bases removed from V and 0 bases from J, the gap between germline ends came to 18 bases. The germline V gene has CDR1 MDHEN and CDR2 SYDVKM. In DNA form, the CDR3 reads TGTGCCAGCATCGGGCTCTTCTCCCGCGACCAAGAGACCCAGTACTTC. Its translation is CASIGLFSRDQETQYF.

CDR3 loop: CASSLEGGGSEQYF. The CDR3, as DNA: TGTGCCAGCAGCTTAGAAGGGGGGGGTTCCGAGCAGTACTTC. The chain carries TRBV7-8 and TRBJ2-7, with a possible D match to TRBD2 (7 bases). The CDR3 runs 14 residues. Germline CDR1 reads SGHVS; CDR2 reads FQNEAQ. The V and J ends lost 1 base and 6 bases respectively, with 13 bases between them. Full variable domain (missing parts from reference TRBV7-8 and TRBJ2-7): GAGVSQSPRYKVAKRGQDVALRCDPISGHVSLFWYQQALGQGPEFLTYFQNEAQLDKSGLPSDRFFAERPEGSVSTLKIQRTQQEDSAVYLCASSLEGGGSEQYFGPGTRLTVT.

V and J are TRBV2 and TRBJ2-5; 12 nucleotides align to TRBD2. Trimming removed 7 bases from V and 5 bases from J; junction bases left unmatched: 14. The germline CDR1 and CDR2 sequences are SNHLY and FYNNEI. This CDR3 comprises 17 residues. This chain's CDR3 is CASTETSGRARVETQYF. The DNA of the CDR3 is TGTGCCAGCACCGAGACTAGCGGGAGAGCGAGGGTGGAGACCCAGTACTTC. Based on the CDR3 plus reference TRBV2 and TRBJ2-5, the full variable domain is EPEVTQTPSHQVTQMGQEVILRCVPISNHLYFYWYRQILGQKVEFLVSFYNNEISEKSEIFDDQFSVERPDGSNFTLKIRSTKLEDSAMYFCASTETSGRARVETQYFGPGTRLLVL.

The rearrangement joins TRBV7-9 to TRBJ2-2, with D unclear. V was pared by 5 bases and J by 3 bases, with 7 bases between. The germline gives CDR1 SEHNR, CDR2 FQNEAQ (reference sequence). The CDR3 is 13 amino acids. The CDR3: CASSHGDTGELFF. CDR3 nucleotide sequence: TGTGCCAGCAGCCATGGTGACACCGGGGAGCTGTTTTTT.

This clone has only one observation. This CDR3 is CASSWGLALPEQFF. The CDR3 region has the DNA TGTGCCAGCAGTTGGGGCCTAGCGCTCCCGGAGCAGTTCTTC. The chain couples TRBV28 to TRBJ2-1; TRBD2 is a possible D gene (6 bases). V lost 4 bases to trimming and J lost 10 bases, with 17 bases between them. This CDR3 has 14 amino acids. Looked up from germline, CDR1 is MDHEN and CDR2 is SYDVKM.

CDR3 in amino acids: CASSLDFASGFYGYTF. In DNA, the CDR3 is TGTGCCAGCAGCTTGGATTTTGCGTCGGGGTTCTATGGCTACACCTTC. The rearrangement uses TRBV5-4 and TRBJ1-2; D unresolved. Germline assignment: CDR1 SGHNT and CDR2 YYREEE (reference sequence). The CDR3 sequence is 16 residues long. Between the trimmed V and J ends, which lost 0 bases and 4 bases, there was a span of 16 bases.

The rearrangement joins TRBV7-8 to TRBJ2-7; 11 positions match TRBD2. Germline loops: CDR1 SGHVS, CDR2 FQNEAQ. The CDR3 consists of 21 residues. After removal of 5 bases from V and 0 bases from J, the junction contained 21 bases not matched to a gene. For the CDR3, the DNA is TGTGCCAGCAGCCCACCCTTTGAATTTCTGACTAGCGGGATAAGCTCCTACGAGCAGTACTTC. It encodes CASSPPFEFLTSGISSYEQYF. Variable domain in full (rest from reference TRBV7-8 and TRBJ2-7): GAGVSQSPRYKVAKRGQDVALRCDPISGHVSLFWYQQALGQGPEFLTYFQNEAQLDKSGLPSDRFFAERPEGSVSTLKIQRTQQEDSAVYLCASSPPFEFLTSGISSYEQYFGPGTRLTVT.